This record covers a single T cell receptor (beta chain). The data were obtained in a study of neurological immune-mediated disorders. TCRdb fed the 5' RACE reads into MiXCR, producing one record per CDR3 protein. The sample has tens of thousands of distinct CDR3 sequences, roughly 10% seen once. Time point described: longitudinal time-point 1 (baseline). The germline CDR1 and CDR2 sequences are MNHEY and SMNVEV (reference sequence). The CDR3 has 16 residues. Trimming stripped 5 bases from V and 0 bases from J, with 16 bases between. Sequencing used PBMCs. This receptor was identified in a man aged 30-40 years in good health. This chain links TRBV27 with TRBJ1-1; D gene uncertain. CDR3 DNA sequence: TGTGCCAGCAGTCGGACGAAGGACCCAATGAACACTGAAGCTTTCTTT. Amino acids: CASSRTKDPMNTEAFF.